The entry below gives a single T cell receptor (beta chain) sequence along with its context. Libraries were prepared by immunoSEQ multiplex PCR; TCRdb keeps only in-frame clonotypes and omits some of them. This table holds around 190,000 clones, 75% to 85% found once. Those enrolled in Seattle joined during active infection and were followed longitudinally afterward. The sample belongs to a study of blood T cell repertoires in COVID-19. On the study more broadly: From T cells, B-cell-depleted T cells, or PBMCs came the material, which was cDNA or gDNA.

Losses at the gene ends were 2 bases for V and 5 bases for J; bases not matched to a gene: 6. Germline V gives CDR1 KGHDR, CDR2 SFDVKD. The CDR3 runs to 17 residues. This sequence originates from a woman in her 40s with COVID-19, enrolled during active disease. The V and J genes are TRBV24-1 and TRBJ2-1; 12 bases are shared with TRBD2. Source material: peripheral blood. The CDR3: CATSDSQLAGGNNEQFF. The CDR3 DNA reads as TGTGCCACCAGTGATTCCCAACTAGCGGGAGGCAACAATGAGCAGTTCTTC.